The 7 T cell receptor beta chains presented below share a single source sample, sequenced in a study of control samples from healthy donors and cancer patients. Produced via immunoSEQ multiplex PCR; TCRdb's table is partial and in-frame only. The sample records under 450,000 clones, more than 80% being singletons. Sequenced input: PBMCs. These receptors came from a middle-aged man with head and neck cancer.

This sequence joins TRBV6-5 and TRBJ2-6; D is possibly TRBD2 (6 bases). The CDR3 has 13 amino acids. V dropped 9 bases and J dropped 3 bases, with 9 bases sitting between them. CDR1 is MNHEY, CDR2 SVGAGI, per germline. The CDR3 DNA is TGTGCCAGTCGGGGGAATGGGGCCAACGTCCTGACTTTC. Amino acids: CASRGNGANVLTF.

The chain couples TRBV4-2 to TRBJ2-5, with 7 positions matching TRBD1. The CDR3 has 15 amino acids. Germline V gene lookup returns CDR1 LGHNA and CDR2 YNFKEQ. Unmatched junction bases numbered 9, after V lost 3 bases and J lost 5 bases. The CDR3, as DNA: TGTGCCAGCAGCCAGACAGGGTATGGGACGGAGACCCAGTACTTC. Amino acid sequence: CASSQTGYGTETQYF.

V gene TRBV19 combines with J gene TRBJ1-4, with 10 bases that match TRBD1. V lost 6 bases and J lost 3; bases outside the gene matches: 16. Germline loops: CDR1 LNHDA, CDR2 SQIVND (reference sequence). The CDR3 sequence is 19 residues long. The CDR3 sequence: CASRNAPGTGVFANEKLFF. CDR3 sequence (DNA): TGTGCCAGTAGGAACGCCCCCGGGACAGGGGTTTTTGCTAATGAAAAACTGTTTTTT.

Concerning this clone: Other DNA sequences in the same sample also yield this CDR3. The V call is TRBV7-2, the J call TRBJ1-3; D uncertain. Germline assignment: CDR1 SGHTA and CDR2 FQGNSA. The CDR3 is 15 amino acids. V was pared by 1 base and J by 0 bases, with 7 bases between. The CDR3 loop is CASSLVPDSGNTIYF. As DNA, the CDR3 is TGTGCCAGCAGCTTAGTCCCAGACTCTGGAAACACCATATATTTT.

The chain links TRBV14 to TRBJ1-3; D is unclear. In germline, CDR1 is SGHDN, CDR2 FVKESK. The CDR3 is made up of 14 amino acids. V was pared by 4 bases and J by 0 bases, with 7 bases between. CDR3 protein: CASSLRGSGNTIYF. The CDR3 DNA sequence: TGTGCCAGCAGCCTACGGGGCTCTGGAAACACCATATATTTT.

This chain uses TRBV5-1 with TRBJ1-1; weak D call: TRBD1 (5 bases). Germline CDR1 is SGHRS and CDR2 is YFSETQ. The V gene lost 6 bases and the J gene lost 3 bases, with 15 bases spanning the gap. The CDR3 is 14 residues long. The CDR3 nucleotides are TGCGCCAGCATTAAGACAGCGGGGGACACTGAAGCTTTCTTT. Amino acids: CASIKTAGDTEAFF.

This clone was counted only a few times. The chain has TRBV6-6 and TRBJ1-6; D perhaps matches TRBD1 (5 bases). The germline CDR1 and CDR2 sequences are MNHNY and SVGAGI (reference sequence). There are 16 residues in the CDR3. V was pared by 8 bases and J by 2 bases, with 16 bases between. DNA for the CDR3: TGTGCCAGCCTCCCCCAGGGTAGGACCTATAATTCACCCCTCCACTTT. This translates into CASLPQGRTYNSPLHF.